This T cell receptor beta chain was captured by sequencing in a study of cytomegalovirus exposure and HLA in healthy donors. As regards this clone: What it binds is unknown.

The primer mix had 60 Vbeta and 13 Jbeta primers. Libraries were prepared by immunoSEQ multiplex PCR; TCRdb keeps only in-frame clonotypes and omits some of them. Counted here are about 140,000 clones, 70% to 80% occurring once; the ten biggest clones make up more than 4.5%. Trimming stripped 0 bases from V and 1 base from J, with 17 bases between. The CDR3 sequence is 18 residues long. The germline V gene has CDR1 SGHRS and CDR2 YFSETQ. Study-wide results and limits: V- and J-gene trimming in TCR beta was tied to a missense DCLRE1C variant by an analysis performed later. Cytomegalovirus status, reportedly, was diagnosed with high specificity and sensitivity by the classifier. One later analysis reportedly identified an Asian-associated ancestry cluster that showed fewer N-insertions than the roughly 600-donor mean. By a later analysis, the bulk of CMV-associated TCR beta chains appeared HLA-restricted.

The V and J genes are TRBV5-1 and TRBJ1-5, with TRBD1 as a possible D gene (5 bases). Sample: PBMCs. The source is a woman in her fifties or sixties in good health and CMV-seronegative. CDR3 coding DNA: TGCGCCAGCAGCTTGGGGGGGGACCAATGGGGGAGCAATCAGCCCCAGCATTTT. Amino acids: CASSLGGDQWGSNQPQHF.